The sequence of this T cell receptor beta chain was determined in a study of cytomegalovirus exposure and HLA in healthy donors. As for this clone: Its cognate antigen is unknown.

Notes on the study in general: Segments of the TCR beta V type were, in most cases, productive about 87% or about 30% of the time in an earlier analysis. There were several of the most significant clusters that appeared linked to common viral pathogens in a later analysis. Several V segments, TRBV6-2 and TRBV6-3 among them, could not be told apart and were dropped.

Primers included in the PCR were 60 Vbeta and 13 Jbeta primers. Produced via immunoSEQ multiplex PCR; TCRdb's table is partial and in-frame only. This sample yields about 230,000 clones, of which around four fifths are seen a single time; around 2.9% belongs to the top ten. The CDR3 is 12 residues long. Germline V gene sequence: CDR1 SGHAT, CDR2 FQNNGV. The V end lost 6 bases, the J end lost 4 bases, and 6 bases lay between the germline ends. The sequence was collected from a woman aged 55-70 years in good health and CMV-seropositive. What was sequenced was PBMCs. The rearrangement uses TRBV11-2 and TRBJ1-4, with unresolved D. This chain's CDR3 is CASSRDNEKLFF. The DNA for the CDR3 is TGTGCCAGCAGTCGAGATAATGAAAAACTGTTTTTT.